This T cell receptor (beta chain) was recovered during a study of OX40 agonist ivuxolimab in advanced cancers. Profiled with immunoSEQ multiplex PCR; TCRdb holds only in-frame clones, not every one. The table has almost 80,000 clones, roughly 86% seen once. The V gene lost 2 bases and the J gene lost 7 bases, with 13 bases spanning the gap. The CDR3 loop spans 14 amino acids. CDR1 SGHRS and CDR2 YFSETQ come from the germline V gene. A history of autoimmune disease or systemic immunosuppression excluded patients. This specimen was CD4+ or CD8+ T cells sorted from blood, taken in a trial of the OX40 agonist ivuxolimab. This TCR was sampled from an adult with an advanced solid tumor such as melanoma, head and neck, liver or kidney cancer. The chain joins TRBV5-1 to TRBJ2-1; D is possibly TRBD1 or TRBD2 (5 bases each). In DNA, the CDR3 is TGCGCCAGCAGCTTCAAGACAGCGGCAAATGAGCAGTTCTTC. It is translated as CASSFKTAANEQFF. Based on the CDR3 plus reference TRBV5-1 and TRBJ2-1, the full variable domain is KAGVTQTPRYLIKTRGQQVTLSCSPISGHRSVSWYQQTPGQGLQFLFEYFSETQRNKGNFPGRFSGRQFSNSRSEMNVSTLELGDSALYLCASSFKTAANEQFFGPGTRLTVL.